Listed below are T cell receptor beta chains from one sample, sequenced in a study of cytomegalovirus exposure and HLA in healthy donors. Measured with immunoSEQ multiplex PCR; TCRdb has only the in-frame clones, and not every one. This sample has about 180,000 clones, with over 70% found just once. Sequenced material: PBMCs. The receptors originated from a man younger than 30 in good health and CMV-seronegative. CDR3s include the opening cysteine and the closing phenylalanine or tryptophan. D genes are given only for firm matches. The size field is filled for only some rows; it gives once, few, many or a size class.

. . TRBJ1-1 TRBV6-6 TGTGCCAGCAGTTACCTACAGGGAGGGGGCACTGAAGCTTTCTTT CASSYLQGGGTEAFF
TRBD1 few TRBJ2-1 TRBV7-2 TGTGCCAGCAGCTTGGGTAACACAGGGGGCTGTGAGCAGTTCTTC CASSLGNTGGCEQFF
TRBD1 . TRBJ1-4 TRBV5-1 TGCGCCAGCAGCGTGCCCTCTGGGACAGGCGGAGAAAAACTGTTTTTT CASSVPSGTGGEKLFF
. . TRBJ1-2 TRBV6-1 TGTGCCAGCAGTGCACCCTACGACAGTCTCGATGGCTACACCTTC CASSAPYDSLDGYTF
TRBD2 . TRBJ2-1 TRBV27 TGTGCCAGCAGTTTATGGACTAGCGGGAAGAATGAGCAGTTCTTC CASSLWTSGKNEQFF
. . TRBJ1-1 TRBV11-2 TGTGCCAGCAGCTCAAGGGCAGGGGTGAACACTGAAGCTTTCTTT CASSSRAGVNTEAFF
. . TRBJ2-1 TRBV25-1 TGTGCCAGCAGTGAATGGTCGAGTAGCTCCTACAATGAGCAGTTCTTC CASSEWSSSSYNEQFF
. . TRBJ1-2 TRBV18 TGTGCCAGCTCGGTTCAGGGTAGTGACTATGGCTACACCTTC CASSVQGSDYGYTF
TRBD2 . TRBJ2-1 TRBV19 TGTGCCAGTAGGACTGCCGGGACTAACTCCTACAATGAGCAGTTCTTC CASRTAGTNSYNEQFF
TRBD1 . TRBJ1-2 TRBV6-5 TGTGCCAGCAGAGGGTCAGGGGGCTATGGCTACACCTTC CASRGSGGYGYTF
TRBD1 once TRBJ1-2 TRBV6-4 TGTGCCAGCAGTGACTCGTCCGACAGGGGTGGAAACTATGGCTACACCTTC CASSDSSDRGGNYGYTF
TRBD1 . TRBJ1-1 TRBV2 TGTGCCAGCAGTCTTACAGGGGGCGAAGCTTTCTTT CASSLTGGEAFF
. . TRBJ2-2 TRBV29-1 TGCAGCGTTGTCGTGTCGGGAGTGGGGGGCACCGGGGAGCTGTTTTTT CSVVVSGVGGTGELFF
. . TRBJ2-2 TRBV29-1 TGCAGCGTAGAGACCGGGTCCTACACCGGGGAGCTGTTTTTT CSVETGSYTGELFF
. . TRBJ1-2 TRBV6-5 TGTGCCAGCAAAACCCCGAGTGGCTACACCTTC CASKTPSGYTF
TRBD2 . TRBJ2-3 TRBV19 TGTGCCAGTATAAGCGGGACTAGCAGGCAGTATTTT CASISGTSRQYF
TRBD2 . TRBJ2-2 TRBV9 TGTGCCAGCAGCGTAGTAGCGGGAGGGTTGGCCGGGGAGCTGTTTTTT CASSVVAGGLAGELFF
. . TRBJ1-1 TRBV4-1 TGCGCCAGCGGCCAAGGGAGGGTGAACACTGAAGCTTTCTTT CASGQGRVNTEAFF
. . TRBJ2-2 TRBV6-6 TGTGCCAGCAGTTACGCAGGGTACACCGGGGAGCTGTTTTTT CASSYAGYTGELFF
. . TRBJ2-3 TRBV30 TGTGCCTGGAGCCCCGGGCGGGGGCGAGAGGATACGCAGTATTTT CAWSPGRGREDTQYF
. . TRBJ2-7 TRBV11-2 TGTGCCAGCAGCTTAGGGACGGGAGATAGCTCCTACGAGCAGTACTTC CASSLGTGDSSYEQYF
. . TRBJ2-7 TRBV6-5 TGTGCCAGCAGTTACTCGAACAGTTACAGCTACGAGCAGTACTTC CASSYSNSYSYEQYF
. once TRBJ1-6 TRBV19 TGTGCCAGTACCTCAGGGTTAGCCTATAATTCACCCCTCCACTTT CASTSGLAYNSPLHF
TRBD2 . TRBJ2-7 TRBV4-3 TGCGCCAGCAGCCTCGGGACTACGAAAGGGTACGAGCAGTACTTC CASSLGTTKGYEQYF
. . TRBJ1-3 TRBV7-2 TGTGCCAGCAGCCGGGGGGGGGCTGGAAACACCATATATTTT CASSRGGAGNTIYF
. once TRBJ2-7 TRBV5-5 TGTGCCAGCAGATTGGAATCAGTCTCCTACGAGCAGTACTTC CASRLESVSYEQYF
. . TRBJ2-1 TRBV29-1 TGCAGCGGAGGATTAGGCTCCTACAATGAGCAGTTCTTC CSGGLGSYNEQFF
. . TRBJ1-1 TRBV13 TGTGCCAGCATCGAGGGATTTGGTAACACTGAAGCTTTCTTT CASIEGFGNTEAFF
. few TRBJ1-2 TRBV7-9 TGTTCCAGCAGCCCGGAGGTCTATGGCTACACCTTC CSSSPEVYGYTF
TRBD2 . TRBJ2-1 TRBV5-4 TGTGCCAGCAGCTCCCGGACTAGTAACTCCTACAATGAGCAGTTCTTC CASSSRTSNSYNEQFF
. . TRBJ2-3 TRBV6-5 TGTGCCAGCAGTTACGACCCGCGGGTTAGCACAGATACGCAGTATTTT CASSYDPRVSTDTQYF
TRBD2 . TRBJ2-3 TRBV7-2 TGTGCGACGGGAGGGAAGGCCACAGATACGCAGTATTTT CATGGKATDTQYF
. . TRBJ2-7 TRBV5-4 TGTGCCAGCAGCTTGGCAGGCAGGGCAGAATACGAGCAGTACTTC CASSLAGRAEYEQYF
. few TRBJ1-2 TRBV5-6 TGTGCCAGCAGCTTGGTTTCCATCAGCGGCTATGGCTACACCTTC CASSLVSISGYGYTF
TRBD1 . TRBJ1-2 TRBV2 TGTGCCGGAGGGACAGCCCTAAACTACTATGGCTACACCTTC CAGGTALNYYGYTF
. . TRBJ1-4 TRBV5-1 TGCGCCAGCAGCTTGGAGGTCAGGGAAACTAATGAAAAACTGTTTTTT CASSLEVRETNEKLFF
TRBD2 . TRBJ2-5 TRBV19 TGTGCCAGTAGTATTGGGACTAGCGGGGGCCCTCAAGAGACCCAGTACTTC CASSIGTSGGPQETQYF
TRBD1 . TRBJ2-7 TRBV6-1 TGTGCCAGCAGTACAGGGGCTTCCTACGAGCAGTACTTC CASSTGASYEQYF
. . TRBJ1-2 TRBV19 TGTGCCAGTAGTCCTTCCGGGAGCAGTGGCTACACCTTC CASSPSGSSGYTF
. . TRBJ2-5 TRBV5-1 TGCGCCAGCAGCCTTACTAGCCCTCAAGAGACCCAGTACTTC CASSLTSPQETQYF
. few TRBJ2-1 TRBV11-3 TGTGCCAGCAGCTTCAGTCTCGACAATGAGCAGTTCTTC CASSFSLDNEQFF
. . TRBJ2-5 TRBV9 TGTGCCAGCAGCTTTTTAGGGGACTTTATAGGGGAGACCCAGTACTTC CASSFLGDFIGETQYF
TRBD1 few TRBJ1-5 TRBV9 TGTGCCAGCAGCGTCGGGACAGGGGAGTATCAGCCCCAGCATTTT CASSVGTGEYQPQHF
TRBD1 . TRBJ1-4 TRBV18 TGTGCCAGCTCACGACAGACAGGGTCAGATGAAAAACTGTTTTTT CASSRQTGSDEKLFF
TRBD1 . TRBJ2-3 TRBV5-1 TGCGCCAGCAGCTTGGGACAGGGCTTGGATACGCAGTATTTT CASSLGQGLDTQYF
. once TRBJ2-6 TRBV7-2 TGTGCCAGCAGCCGACAGATACTCTCTGGGGCCAACGTCCTGACTTTC CASSRQILSGANVLTF
. few TRBJ1-5 TRBV27 TGTGCCAGCAACGGAGGGAGCAATCAGCCCCAGCATTTT CASNGGSNQPQHF
. . TRBJ2-2 TRBV30 TGTGCCTGGAGTATTAGCCGGACATATCCGAACACCGGGGAGCTGTTTTTT CAWSISRTYPNTGELFF
TRBD1 . TRBJ1-2 TRBV6-6 TGTGCCAGCAGTTACGCAGGGGGCGAGAACTATGGCTACACCTTC CASSYAGGENYGYTF
TRBD1 . TRBJ1-1 TRBV6-5 TGTGCCAGCAGGACAGGGGTGACTGAAGCTTTCTTT CASRTGVTEAFF
TRBD1 few TRBJ1-5 TRBV4-3 TGCGCCAGCAGGCAAGGGACAGGGAGTAATCAGCCCCAGCATTTT CASRQGTGSNQPQHF
. . TRBJ2-7 TRBV10-2 TGCGCCAGCGCAGATCCCTACGAGCAGTACTTC CASADPYEQYF
. . TRBJ2-7 TRBV4-1 TGCGCCAGCAGCCTTCAAGCGGGTTACGAGCAGTACTTC CASSLQAGYEQYF
. . TRBJ2-7 TRBV4-1 TGCGCCAGCAGCCAAGTTGGCGGTTACTACGAGCAGTACTTC CASSQVGGYYEQYF
. . TRBJ2-6 TRBV6-6 TGTGCCAGCAGTGCGTCAGGGTCTGGGGCCAACGTCCTGACTTTC CASSASGSGANVLTF
. . TRBJ1-2 TRBV4-1 TGCGCCAGCAGCCACTTGGGAGGGGCTAATGGCTACACCTTC CASSHLGGANGYTF
TRBD2 few TRBJ2-3 TRBV19 TGTGCCAGTACCACGGGGATTGGGGCTAGCGGGAGCACAGATACGCAGTATTTT CASTTGIGASGSTDTQYF
TRBD1 . TRBJ2-7 TRBV2 TGTGCCAGCAGGCGGGACAGGGGGAGTTACGAGCAGTACTTC CASRRDRGSYEQYF
TRBD2 . TRBJ2-1 TRBV7-3 TGTGCCAGCAGCTTAACGGGTGGTAGCGGGGGGAATGAGCAGTTCTTC CASSLTGGSGGNEQFF